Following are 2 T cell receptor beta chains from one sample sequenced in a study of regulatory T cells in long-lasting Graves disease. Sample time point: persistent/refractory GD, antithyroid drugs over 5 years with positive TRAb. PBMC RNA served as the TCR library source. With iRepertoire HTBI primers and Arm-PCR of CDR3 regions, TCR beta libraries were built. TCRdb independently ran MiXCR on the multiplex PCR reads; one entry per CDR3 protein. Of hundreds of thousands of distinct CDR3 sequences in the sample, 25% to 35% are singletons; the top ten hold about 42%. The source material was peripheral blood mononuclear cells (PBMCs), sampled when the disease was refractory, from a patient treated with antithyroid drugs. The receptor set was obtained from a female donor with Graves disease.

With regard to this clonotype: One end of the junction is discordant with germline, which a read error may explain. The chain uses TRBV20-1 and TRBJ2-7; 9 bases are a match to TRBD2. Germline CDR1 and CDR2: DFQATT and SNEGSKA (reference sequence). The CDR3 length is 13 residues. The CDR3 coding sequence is TGCAGCTACTCACTAGCGGGCTCCTACGGGCAGTACTTC. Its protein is CSYSLAGSYGQYF.

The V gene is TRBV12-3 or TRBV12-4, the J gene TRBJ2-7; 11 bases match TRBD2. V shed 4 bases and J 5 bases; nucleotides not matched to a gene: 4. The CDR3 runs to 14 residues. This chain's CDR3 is CASSWTSGYHEQYF. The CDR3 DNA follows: TGTGCCAGCAGTTGGACTAGCGGGTACCACGAGCAGTACTTC.